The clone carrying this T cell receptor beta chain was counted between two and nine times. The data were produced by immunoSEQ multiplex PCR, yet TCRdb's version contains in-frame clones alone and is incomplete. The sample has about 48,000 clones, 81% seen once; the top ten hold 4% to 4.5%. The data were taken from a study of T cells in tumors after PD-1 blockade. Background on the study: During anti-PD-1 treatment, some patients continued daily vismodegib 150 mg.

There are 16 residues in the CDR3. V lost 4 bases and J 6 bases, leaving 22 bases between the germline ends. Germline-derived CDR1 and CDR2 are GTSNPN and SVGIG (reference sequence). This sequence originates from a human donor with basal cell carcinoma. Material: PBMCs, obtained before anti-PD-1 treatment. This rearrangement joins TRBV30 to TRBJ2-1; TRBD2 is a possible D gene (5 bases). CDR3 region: CAWTPPGIPLGNEQFF. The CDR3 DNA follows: TGTGCCTGGACACCCCCGGGAATTCCCTTGGGCAATGAGCAGTTCTTC.